Given below is one T cell receptor beta chain in context. Its antigen is currently unknown. Researchers prepared the TCRbeta library using unique molecular identifiers, the study reports. TCRdb reprocessed the PCR reads via MiXCR and lists one record per CDR3 protein. The profile covers roughly 400,000 distinct CDR3 sequences, with roughly 44% appearing a single time and 27% taken by the ten largest. The source of the sample is a study of T-cell reconstitution after alpha-beta-depleted transplantation in children. Study conclusions and caveats: Newly generated T cells supplied most T-cell counts and diversity one year post-transplant.

The CDR3 covers 13 residues. CDR1 is SQVTM and CDR2 is ANQGSEA in the germline V gene. V was shortened by 4 bases and J by 1 base, with 11 bases between the two germline ends. Sequenced material: PBMCs, taken before TCRalphabeta/CD19-depleted stem cell transplant. This clonotype originated in a girl aged 2 to 9 with aplastic anemia, due to receive a stem cell transplant. The rearrangement uses TRBV29-1 and TRBJ2-7; a weak D match, TRBD1 (6 bases). The CDR3 region has the DNA TGCAGCGTTGTCACAGGGAATTCCTACGAGCAGTACTTC. Amino acids: CSVVTGNSYEQYF.